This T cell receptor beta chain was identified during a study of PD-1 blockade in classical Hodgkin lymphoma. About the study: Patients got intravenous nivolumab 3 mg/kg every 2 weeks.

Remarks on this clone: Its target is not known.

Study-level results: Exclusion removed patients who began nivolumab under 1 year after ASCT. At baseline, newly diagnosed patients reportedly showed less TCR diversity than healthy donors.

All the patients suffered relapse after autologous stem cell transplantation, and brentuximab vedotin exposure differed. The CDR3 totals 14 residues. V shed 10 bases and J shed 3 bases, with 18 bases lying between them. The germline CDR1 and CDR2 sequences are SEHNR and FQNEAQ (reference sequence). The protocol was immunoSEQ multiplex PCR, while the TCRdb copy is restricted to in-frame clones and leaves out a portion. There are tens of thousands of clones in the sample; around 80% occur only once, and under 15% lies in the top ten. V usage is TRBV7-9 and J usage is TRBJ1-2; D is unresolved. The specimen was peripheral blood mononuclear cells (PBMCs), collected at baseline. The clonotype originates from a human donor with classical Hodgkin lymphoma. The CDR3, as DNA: TGTGCCACTTCCCCGCCCGCCTCTTACTATGGCTACACCTTC. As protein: CATSPPASYYGYTF.